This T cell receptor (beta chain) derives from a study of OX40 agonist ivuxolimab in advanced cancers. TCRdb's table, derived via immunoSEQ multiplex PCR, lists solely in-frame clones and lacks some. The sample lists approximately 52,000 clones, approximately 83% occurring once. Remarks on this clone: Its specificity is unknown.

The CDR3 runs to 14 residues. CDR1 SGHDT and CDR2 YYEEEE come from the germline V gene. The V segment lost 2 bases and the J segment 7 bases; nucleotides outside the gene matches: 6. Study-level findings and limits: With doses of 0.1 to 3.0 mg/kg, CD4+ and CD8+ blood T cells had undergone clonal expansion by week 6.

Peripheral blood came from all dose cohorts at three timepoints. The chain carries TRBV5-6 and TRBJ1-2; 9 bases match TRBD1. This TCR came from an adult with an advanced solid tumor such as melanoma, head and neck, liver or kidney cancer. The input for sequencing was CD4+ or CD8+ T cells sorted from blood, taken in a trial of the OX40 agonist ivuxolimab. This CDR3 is CASSFVGQGSGYTF. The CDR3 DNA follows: TGTGCCAGCAGCTTCGTGGGACAGGGAAGTGGCTACACCTTC.